These T cell receptor beta chains were read from a single sample in a study of response to subunit inactivated influenza vaccine. TCRdb re-called the RT-PCR reads through MiXCR, storing one row per CDR3 protein. The data show 430,000 or so distinct CDR3 sequences, with 9.5% to 12% seen just once and approximately 12% held by the top ten. Sequences were derived from PBMCs from blood, sampled around seven weeks after vaccination. The receptors shown here come from a man between 45 and 60 years old who received an inactivated influenza vaccine. The CDR3 runs from the conserved cysteine through the conserved F or W.

v_gene	j_gene	CDR3aa
TRBV29-1	TRBJ2-7	CIVEDGSVEQYF
TRBV18	TRBJ2-1	CASSPPMAGASNEQFF
TRBV5-1	TRBJ2-5	CASSLAFTSGQETQYF
TRBV12-5	TRBJ2-2	CASGSPPGELFF
TRBV6-5	TRBJ1-2	CASSYPIQMGSNYGYTF
TRBV4-3	TRBJ2-7	CASSQDRSGLAYEQYF
TRBV7-2	TRBJ2-3	CATSKNAAESQYF
TRBV9	TRBJ2-5	CASSRAGTRQETQYF
TRBV6-2/TRBV6-3	TRBJ2-2	CAVRQGGGELFF
TRBV15	TRBJ2-1	CATSRPSRISYNEQFF
TRBV28	TRBJ1-2	CASGIRRVGYTF
TRBV9	TRBJ1-2	CASSVGRNGYTF
TRBV18	TRBJ1-3	CASSPALTGNTIYF
TRBV25-1	TRBJ1-1	CASSEIGFTANTEAFF
TRBV4-2	TRBJ2-5	CASSQEGSTLQETQYF
TRBV11-2	TRBJ2-1	CASSLGPSAGYNEQFF
TRBV20-1	TRBJ2-7	CSAPGTGYYEQYF
TRBV25-1	TRBJ2-2	CASSEFPRARRGELFF
TRBV6-5	TRBJ1-5	CASSYRRTVYSNQPQHF
TRBV20-1	TRBJ2-5	CSARDGGGLVQTQYF
TRBV11-2	TRBJ2-5	CASSSSTQYF
TRBV3-1	TRBJ2-1	CASSQVLGVYNEQFF
TRBV7-9	TRBJ2-7	CATAESGQYF